One and the same sample provided the 12 T cell receptor beta chains below, sequenced in a study of post-analysis software for immune sequencing data. Study results and limitations: In patients, roughly five TRBV segments were more frequent than in controls, with TRBV5-6, TRBV5-1 and TRBV20-1 among them.

The TCR beta cDNA libraries carried unique molecular identifiers. TCRdb called the PCR reads again in MiXCR, with one record for every CDR3 protein. Of some 240,000 distinct CDR3 sequences listed, 35% to 40% are singletons. No antigen is known for these receptors. What was sequenced was blood. The receptors originated from a girl between 5 and 17 years old with multiple sclerosis.

This clonotype was found a few times. V gene TRBV4-1 combines with J gene TRBJ2-1; D is possibly TRBD1 (5 bases). The germline V gene encodes CDR1 MGHRA and CDR2 YSYEKL. The CDR3 contains 14 residues. The ends were cut back, 3 bases at V and 10 bases at J, with 16 bases in the middle. The CDR3 reads CASSHELGPLEQFF. In DNA, the CDR3 is TGCGCCAGCAGCCATGAGTTGGGGCCCCTCGAGCAGTTCTTC.

This clonotype was seen repeatedly, ten times or more. The V gene is TRBV5-1, the J gene TRBJ1-2, with D uncertain. The CDR3 is made up of 14 amino acids. V was pared by 4 bases and J by 0 bases, with 10 bases between. Germline V lookup: CDR1 SGHRS, CDR2 YFSETQ. This CDR3 is CASSPGVSNYGYTF. Here the CDR3 DNA reads TGCGCCAGCAGCCCTGGGGTTTCTAACTATGGCTACACCTTC.

Note on this clonotype: A much larger clone differs by one base, so this may be a read error. The chain carries TRBV11-2 and TRBJ2-1; no firm D call. Looked up from germline, CDR1 is SGHAT and CDR2 is FQNNGV. The CDR3 length is 12 residues. This chain's CDR3 is CANSLVGVEQFF. Here the CDR3 DNA reads TGTGCCAACAGCTTAGTGGGCGTTGAGCAGTTCTTC.

This clonotype was observed at least ten times. CDR3 loop: CASSQRGTKETQYF. The CDR3 DNA sequence: TGTGCCAGCAGCCAACGAGGCACGAAAGAGACCCAGTACTTC. The gene calls are TRBV7-3 and TRBJ2-5, with D hard to call. Germline lookup yields CDR1 SGHTA and CDR2 FQGTGA. This CDR3 has 14 amino acids. The V end lost 5 bases, the J end lost 3 bases, and 13 bases lay between the germline ends.

This clonotype came up a few times. J is TRBJ1-5 and V is TRBV28, with D maybe TRBD1 (5 bases). Per the germline V gene, CDR1 is MDHEN and CDR2 is SYDVKM. With 5 bases removed from V and 10 bases from J, the gap between germline ends came to 21 bases. The length of the CDR3 is 15 residues. CDR3 residues: CASSPGRDGSHPQHF. The DNA for the CDR3 is TGTGCCAGCAGTCCCGGCAGGGACGGCAGCCACCCCCAGCATTTT.

This clonotype was seen at least ten times. The V call is TRBV28, the J call TRBJ2-1; no reliable D call. Looked up from germline, CDR1 is MDHEN and CDR2 is SYDVKM. The V end was cut by 6 bases, the J end by 10 bases, with 7 bases between. There are 10 residues in the CDR3. DNA of the CDR3: TGTGCCAGCAGCGGAATGGAGCAGTTCTTC. It codes for CASSGMEQFF.

This clonotype has at least ten counts. The chain employs TRBV5-1 and TRBJ2-5, with 8 bases matching TRBD2. This CDR3 is 16 amino acids long. The V and J ends lost 0 bases and 2 bases, in that order; junction bases with no gene match: 6. Germline V CDR1 and CDR2: SGHRS, YFSETQ. The CDR3 loop is CASSLVLAGSQETQYF. The DNA for the CDR3 is TGCGCCAGCAGCTTGGTTTTAGCGGGATCTCAAGAGACCCAGTACTTC.

The V and J genes are TRBV6-1 and TRBJ2-2, with TRBD2 as a possible D gene (6 bases). CDR1 and CDR2 from the germline V gene are MNHNS and SASEGT. V was shortened by 5 bases and J by 3 bases, with 16 bases between the two germline ends. This CDR3 is built from 16 residues. CDR3 DNA sequence: TGTGCCAGCAGTCCTCGAACGGGGGTTGACACCGGGGAGCTGTTTTTT. Encoded protein: CASSPRTGVDTGELFF.

This clonotype was recorded a few times. One junction end does not reproduce the germline sequence, and a read error may be involved. The genes are TRBV7-3 and TRBJ2-3; weak D call: TRBD2 (6 bases). The CDR3 runs 13 residues. Per the germline V gene, CDR1 is SGHTA and CDR2 is FQGTGA. The CDR3, as DNA: TGTGTCAGCAGCCCGGGTGGGGGGGATACGCAGTATTTT. This gives the protein CVSSPGGGDTQYF.

This clonotype has a count of ten or more. This rearrangement joins TRBV6-5 to TRBJ2-1, with 9 bases that match TRBD1. The CDR3 extends over 14 amino acids. Germline values: CDR1 MNHEY, CDR2 SVGAGI. V shed 6 bases, J shed 5 bases, and the junction held 5 bases outside the gene matches. CDR3 DNA sequence: TGTGCCAGCAGGGCACAGGGGGCCCACAATGAGCAGTTCTTC. It is translated as CASRAQGAHNEQFF.

The chain has TRBV6-2 or TRBV6-3 and TRBJ1-5; D may be TRBD1 (6 bases). Germline assignment: CDR1 MNHEY and CDR2 SVGEGT. With 5 bases removed from V and 3 bases from J, the gap between germline ends came to 8 bases. The CDR3 contains 13 residues. The CDR3 nucleotides are TGTGCCAGCAGTCCGGGACACAATCAGCCCCAGCATTTT. Translation gives CASSPGHNQPQHF.

This clonotype was detected ten times or more. This chain joins TRBV6-5 and TRBJ2-3; TRBD2 is a possible D gene (5 bases). The CDR3 is 14 residues long. Trimming removed 6 bases from V and 3 bases from J, with 13 bases in between. From germline, CDR1 is MNHEY and CDR2 SVGAGI. The CDR3 nucleotides read TGTGCCAGCAGAACAACTAGAGCTACAGATACGCAGTATTTT. Translating gives CASRTTRATDTQYF.